One and the same sample provided the 3 T cell receptor beta chains below, sequenced in a study of blood T cell repertoires in COVID-19. This table comes from immunoSEQ multiplex PCR, and its TCRdb copy is limited to in-frame clones, with some not included. Of some 330,000 clones in the sample, around 87% were seen once. The sequenced sample was PBMCs or T cells enriched from blood (not recorded which). The receptors stem from a man aged 40-50 years in a cohort exposed to, infected with or recovered from COVID-19 (not recorded which).

The rearrangement joins TRBV2 to TRBJ1-5, with no clear D. Germline V gene lookup returns CDR1 SNHLY and CDR2 FYNNEI. There are 15 residues in the CDR3. Trimming shortened V by 0 bases and J by 2 bases, and 8 bases separated the two germline ends. Here the CDR3 reads CASSEAFLGNQPQHF. CDR3 nucleotides: TGTGCCAGCAGTGAAGCGTTCCTCGGCAATCAGCCCCAGCATTTT.

The J gene is TRBJ1-3, the V gene TRBV30; the D is unclear. The V end was cut by 2 bases, the J end by 3 bases, with 8 bases between. CDR3 size: 13 residues. The V gene's germline CDR1 is GTSNPN and CDR2 SVGIG (reference sequence). CDR3 in amino acids: CAWSNGHGNTIYF. DNA for the CDR3: TGTGCCTGGAGTAATGGGCATGGAAACACCATATATTTT.

CDR3 residues: CASSQLGQGRLGTEAFF. The CDR3 bases are TGCGCCAGCAGTCAATTAGGACAGGGGAGGTTGGGCACTGAAGCTTTCTTT. This chain links TRBV23-1 with TRBJ1-1; 9 bases are shared with TRBD1. TRBV23-1 is an ORF, and what it does is uncertain. This CDR3 contains 17 residues. V shed 1 base, J shed 4 bases, and the junction held 10 bases outside the gene matches.